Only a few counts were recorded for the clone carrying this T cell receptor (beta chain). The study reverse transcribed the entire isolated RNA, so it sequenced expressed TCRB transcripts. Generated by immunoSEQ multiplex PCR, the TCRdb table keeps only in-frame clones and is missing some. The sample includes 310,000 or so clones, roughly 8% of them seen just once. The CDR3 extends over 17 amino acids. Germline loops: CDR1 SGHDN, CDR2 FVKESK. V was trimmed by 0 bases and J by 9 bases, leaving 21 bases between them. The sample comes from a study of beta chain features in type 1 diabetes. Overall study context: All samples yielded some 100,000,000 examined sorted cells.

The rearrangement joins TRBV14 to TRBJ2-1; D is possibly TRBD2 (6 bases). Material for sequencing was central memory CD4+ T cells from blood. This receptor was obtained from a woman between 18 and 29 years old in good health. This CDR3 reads CASSQDLFRERVGEQFF. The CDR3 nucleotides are TGTGCCAGCAGCCAAGATCTTTTTCGGGAGCGGGTTGGTGAGCAGTTCTTC.